These 25 T cell receptor beta chains were sequenced from one sample in a study of T-cell memory formation after mild COVID-19. TCRdb re-called the 5' RACE reads through MiXCR, storing one row per CDR3 protein. The sample holds roughly 150,000 distinct CDR3 sequences, approximately 25% seen once. Specimen: PBMCs or a T cell subset sorted from them (not recorded which). The receptor set was obtained from an adult woman who had mild COVID-19 (a few samples of this study predate the infection). Cell type and time point are not known.

Comments on this clonotype: At one end the junction does not follow the germline gene, possibly because of a read error. The CDR3 spells CASSAGPVGEKLYF. The CDR3 DNA follows: TGTGCCAGCAGCGCCGGTCCCGTGGGGGAAAAACTGTATTTT. The chain links TRBV12-3 or TRBV12-4 to TRBJ1-4; possible D gene TRBD1, 5 bases. The CDR3 sequence is 14 residues long.

The rearrangement uses TRBV6-6 and TRBJ2-3, with unresolved D. Trimming stripped 6 bases from V and 1 base from J, with 11 bases between. CDR3 length equals 14 residues. Germline loops: CDR1 MNHNY, CDR2 SVGAGI (reference sequence). In nucleotides, the CDR3 is TGTGCCAGCAGGGGTATAGAAGGCACAGATACGCAGTATTTT. Translated, it gives CASRGIEGTDTQYF.

This sequence joins TRBV4-1 and TRBJ1-6, with 9 bases matching TRBD1. This CDR3 spans 17 amino acids. Unmatched junction bases numbered 10, after V lost 0 bases and J lost 10 bases. CDR1 and CDR2 (germline): MGHRA, YSYEKL. The CDR3 nucleotides are TGCGCCAGCAGCCAAGATAACAGGGGGCAGAATTGGTCACCCCTCCACTTT. Translating it yields CASSQDNRGQNWSPLHF.

This clonotype has just a few counts. Here the CDR3 DNA reads TGTGCCAGCAGCTCTATTGTGGGACCCCCAACAGGCGAAAAACTGTTTTTT. Encoded protein: CASSSIVGPPTGEKLFF. V gene TRBV7-6 combines with J gene TRBJ1-4; D may be TRBD1 (5 bases). This CDR3 comprises 17 residues. In germline, CDR1 is SGHVS, CDR2 FNYEAQ. Between the trimmed V and J ends, which lost 4 bases and 8 bases, there was a span of 23 bases.

This chain joins TRBV7-3 and TRBJ1-2; tentative D call: TRBD1 (5 bases). The CDR3 spans 16 residues. The ends were cut back, 5 bases at V and 3 bases at J, with 19 bases in the middle. Germline V gene sequence: CDR1 SGHTA, CDR2 FQGTGA. CDR3 nucleotides: TGTGCCAGCAGCCCCGTTGCCCCCCCGGGGGACTATGGCTACACCTTC. Amino acid sequence: CASSPVAPPGDYGYTF.

The gene calls are TRBV5-6 and TRBJ1-1, with D unresolved. The CDR3 has 15 residues. V shed 4 bases and J shed 1 base, with 14 bases lying between them. Germline V gene lookup returns CDR1 SGHDT and CDR2 YYEEEE. The CDR3 DNA reads as TGTGCCAGCAGCCCGCTCAGGACCTCGAACACTGAAGCTTTCTTT. This translates into CASSPLRTSNTEAFF.

The chain recombines TRBV12-3 or TRBV12-4 with TRBJ2-1; possibly TRBD1 or TRBD2 for D (6 bases each). V was trimmed by 3 bases and J by 0 bases, leaving 15 bases between them. The CDR3 is 17 amino acids. CDR3 loop: CASSFSGGGSSYNEQFF. In nucleotides, the CDR3 is TGTGCCAGCAGTTTCAGCGGAGGGGGTAGCTCCTACAATGAGCAGTTCTTC.

This clonotype was counted only a few times. The chain combines TRBV9 with TRBJ1-1; D gene ambiguous. Germline CDR1 and CDR2: SGDLS and YYNGEE. V dropped 0 bases and J dropped 5 bases, with 8 bases sitting between them. This CDR3 region has 13 residues. The chain's CDR3 is CASSVGTETEAFF. The DNA for the CDR3 is TGTGCCAGCAGCGTAGGTACAGAAACTGAAGCTTTCTTT.

The chain uses TRBV12-3 or TRBV12-4 and TRBJ2-7; D ambiguous. The CDR3 runs 14 residues. With 7 bases removed from V and 2 bases from J, the gap between germline ends came to 15 bases. For the CDR3, the DNA is TGTGCCAGCACGGTAGACGTGGAAACCTACGAGCAGTACTTC. This encodes CASTVDVETYEQYF.

J is TRBJ2-1 and V is TRBV7-9, with D unresolved. This CDR3 comprises 21 residues. Looked up from germline, CDR1 is SEHNR and CDR2 is FQNEAQ (reference sequence). Trimming removed 3 bases from V and 4 bases from J, with 31 bases in between. This chain's CDR3 is CASSFKTGIEPHRTRYNEQFF. CDR3 coding DNA: TGTGCCAGCAGCTTCAAGACGGGCATCGAACCACACAGAACGAGGTACAATGAGCAGTTCTTC.

This clonotype has just a few counts. The genes are TRBV7-9 and TRBJ2-7; the match to TRBD2 covers 10 bases. Germline CDR1 SEHNR, CDR2 FQNEAQ (reference sequence). The CDR3 spans 15 residues. V gave up 6 bases and J gave up 3 bases; unmatched junction bases: 8. The CDR3 DNA reads TGTGCCAGCAGTTCGCCAAGGACTAGCGGCTACGAGCAGTACTTC. Its protein is CASSSPRTSGYEQYF.

This clonotype was seen more than once but under ten times. The gene calls are TRBV4-1 and TRBJ2-1; perhaps D is TRBD1 or TRBD2 (5 bases each). Trimming stripped 5 bases from V and 5 bases from J, with 10 bases between. This CDR3 has 13 residues. The V gene's germline CDR1 is MGHRA and CDR2 YSYEKL. The CDR3: CASSAPGHNEQFF. DNA of the CDR3: TGCGCCAGCAGCGCCCCGGGGCACAATGAGCAGTTCTTC.

J is TRBJ2-7 and V is TRBV9; 8 nucleotides agree with TRBD2. V lost 4 bases to trimming and J lost 4 bases; unmatched junction nucleotides: 13. This CDR3 is built from 16 residues. CDR1 is SGDLS, CDR2 YYNGEE, per germline. The CDR3 here is CASSPTPGLDNYEQYF. CDR3 coding DNA: TGTGCCAGCAGCCCCACTCCGGGACTAGATAATTACGAGCAGTACTTC.

This clonotype turned up a few times. The chain is built from TRBV6-6 and TRBJ1-1; D may be TRBD1 (6 bases). This CDR3 is built from 15 residues. Trimming left V 2 bases short and J 2 bases short, with 12 bases between. Germline CDR1 is MNHNY and CDR2 is SVGAGI (reference sequence). The CDR3 here is CASSYPGTQNTEAFF. The CDR3 bases are TGTGCCAGCAGTTACCCCGGGACACAAAACACTGAAGCTTTCTTT.

This clonotype was seen more than once but under ten times. This rearrangement joins TRBV4-1 to TRBJ2-6, with TRBD2 matching over 7 bases. Germline V gives CDR1 MGHRA, CDR2 YSYEKL. Losses at the gene ends were 4 bases for V and 0 bases for J; bases not matched to a gene: 3. The CDR3 length is 16 residues. CDR3 residues: CASSPGGTSGANVLTF. CDR3 in DNA: TGCGCCAGCAGCCCCGGGGGGACCTCTGGGGCCAACGTCCTGACTTTC.

V gene TRBV7-8 combines with J gene TRBJ2-2; TRBD2 agrees at 9 bases. The CDR3 is 16 amino acids. J was trimmed by 4 bases and V by 3 bases; bases with no gene match: 6. The germline V gene encodes CDR1 SGHVS and CDR2 FQNEAQ. CDR3 in amino acids: CASSFSGSLITGELFF. The CDR3 DNA reads TGTGCCAGCAGCTTTAGCGGGAGTCTAATCACCGGGGAGCTGTTTTTT.

The J gene is TRBJ2-1, the V gene TRBV9, with 10 bases that match TRBD2. Germline lookup yields CDR1 SGDLS and CDR2 YYNGEE. Trimming at V came to 1 base and at J to 6 bases, leaving 4 bases not matched to a gene. The CDR3 totals 15 residues. The CDR3 nucleotides are TGTGCCAGCAGCGTAAGCGGGGGGGTGAGCAATGAGCAGTTCTTC. Encoded protein: CASSVSGGVSNEQFF. Full variable domain (rest looked up from reference TRBV9 and TRBJ2-1): DSGVTQTPKHLITATGQRVTLRCSPRSGDLSVYWYQQSLDQGLQFLIQYYNGEERAKGNILERFSAQQFPDLHSELNLSSLELGDSALYFCASSVSGGVSNEQFFGPGTRLTVL.

The CDR3 reads CSAGILYEQYF. CDR3 bases: TGCAGTGCAGGGATTCTGTACGAGCAGTACTTC. The J gene is TRBJ2-7, the V gene TRBV20-1; D not resolved. Germline V gene sequence: CDR1 DFQATT, CDR2 SNEGSKA (reference sequence). The CDR3 has 11 residues. The V end was cut by 6 bases, the J end by 4 bases, with 10 bases between.

This clonotype was recorded a few times. This chain joins TRBV4-1 and TRBJ2-1, with 11 bases aligning to TRBD1. CDR3 size: 16 residues. The V gene end was trimmed by 4 bases and the J gene end by 5 bases; junction bases not matched to a gene: 7. The V gene's germline CDR1 is MGHRA and CDR2 YSYEKL. The chain's CDR3 is CASSRIGQGANNEQFF. Written as DNA, the CDR3 is TGCGCCAGCAGCCGCATTGGACAGGGGGCGAACAATGAGCAGTTCTTC.

The chain carries TRBV11-3 and TRBJ2-1; a weak D match, TRBD1 (7 bases). Germline CDR1 reads SGHNT; CDR2 reads YENEEA. V was cut by 4 bases and J by 0 bases, with 16 bases left in between. This CDR3 contains 17 residues. The CDR3 loop reads CASSSRRGDSSYNEQFF. In nucleotides, the CDR3 is TGTGCCAGCAGCTCCCGTAGGGGGGACAGCTCCTACAATGAGCAGTTCTTC.

V is TRBV9 and J is TRBJ1-1, with 7 bases that match TRBD1. Germline V gene lookup returns CDR1 SGDLS and CDR2 YYNGEE. CDR3 length: 16 amino acids. V lost 0 bases to trimming and J lost 1 base; unmatched junction nucleotides: 6. The CDR3 DNA reads TGTGCCAGCAGCGTAGTAGGGGGACAGCCGAACACTGAAGCTTTCTTT. Residues: CASSVVGGQPNTEAFF.

In this sample, this clonotype turned up a few times. The rearrangement joins TRBV7-9 to TRBJ2-7; 8 bases align to TRBD1. V trimming: 1 base; J trimming: 3 bases; junction bases outside the gene matches: 5. The CDR3 extends over 15 amino acids. The germline V gene has CDR1 SEHNR and CDR2 FQNEAQ (reference sequence). For the CDR3, the DNA is TGTGCCAGCAGCTTAGGAGTTGGGACAGGCTACGAGCAGTACTTC. Translated: CASSLGVGTGYEQYF.

This clonotype was observed a handful of times. This chain uses TRBV5-1 with TRBJ2-1; the match to TRBD2 covers 11 bases. There are 16 residues in the CDR3. V lost 4 bases, J lost 7 bases, and 10 bases stayed unmatched. Germline V lookup: CDR1 SGHRS, CDR2 YFSETQ. The CDR3 nucleotides read TGCGCCAGCAGCCAAAAGACTAGCGGGATGGCAAATGAGCAGTTCTTC. Translating it yields CASSQKTSGMANEQFF.

This clonotype was counted between two and nine times. The rearrangement links TRBV12-3 or TRBV12-4 to TRBJ2-5; the match to TRBD2 covers 8 bases. J gave up 3 bases and V 6 bases, and 6 bases lay outside the gene matches. CDR3 length: 14 amino acids. CDR3 in amino acids: CASSPPGGEETQYF. In DNA form, the CDR3 reads TGTGCCAGCAGCCCTCCCGGGGGGGAAGAGACCCAGTACTTC.

The CDR3 reads CASTLPGDPDYTQYF. Here the CDR3 DNA reads TGTGCCAGTACCCTACCTGGGGACCCAGACTATACGCAGTATTTT. The chain combines TRBV5-5 with TRBJ2-3; D possibly matches TRBD1 or TRBD2 (5 bases each). Germline loops: CDR1 SGHKS, CDR2 YYEKEE (reference sequence). This CDR3 comprises 15 residues. V was pared by 8 bases and J by 7 bases, with 23 bases between.